These T cell receptor beta chains were read from a single sample in a study of CD8 T cells in ankylosing spondylitis. TCRdb reprocessed the 5' RACE reads with MiXCR, giving one entry per CDR3 protein. The sample lists about 240,000 distinct CDR3 sequences, over 8.5% occurring once. Source material: blood, either unsorted or a sorted T cell fraction (not recorded which). The receptors stem from a male donor with ankylosing spondylitis or in good health (not recorded which). The CDR3 runs from the conserved cysteine through the conserved F or W. The D gene is left open where the match is weak. The size entry is marked missing in some rows and otherwise reads once, few, many or a size class.

v_gene	abundance	len	d_gene	j_gene	CDR3nt	CDR3aa
TRBV9	.	14	.	TRBJ2-1	TGTGCCAGCAGCGACTCACAGAGTTGGAATGAGCAGTTCTTC	CASSDSQSWNEQFF
TRBV12-3/TRBV12-4	many	14	.	TRBJ2-7	TGTGCCAGCAGTCCCACTAGGAGGGCCTACGAGCAGTACTTC	CASSPTRRAYEQYF
TRBV4-2	many	16	TRBD2	TRBJ2-7	TGTGCCAGCAGCCTAGCCGGACTAGCGGGAGTAGGCGAGCAGTACTTC	CASSLAGLAGVGEQYF
TRBV5-1	many	15	.	TRBJ2-1	TGCGCCAGCAGCTTCCAGGTGTCGGGACAAGTTGAGCAGTTCTTC	CASSFQVSGQVEQFF
TRBV2	many	13	TRBD2	TRBJ2-7	TGTGCCAGCACACTCGAGCGGGATCACGAGCAGTACTTC	CASTLERDHEQYF
TRBV6-1	.	15	TRBD2	TRBJ2-7	TGTGCCAGCAGGGGGACTAGCGGGAGTTCCTACGAGCAGTACTTC	CASRGTSGSSYEQYF
TRBV28	.	13	.	TRBJ2-1	TGTGCCAGCAGTCCGACTTTCCACAATGAGCAGTTCTTC	CASSPTFHNEQFF
TRBV5-1	many	15	TRBD1	TRBJ1-1	TGCGCCAGCAGCTTGGGGGACAGGGCCAACACTGAAGCTTTCTTT	CASSLGDRANTEAFF
TRBV20-1	many	16	TRBD1	TRBJ2-3	TGCAGTGCTGAGGGGGCTTCCGAATTGAGCACAGATACGCAGTATTTT	CSAEGASELSTDTQYF
TRBV15	few	16	TRBD2	TRBJ2-7	TGTGCCACCAGCAGAGAACTAGCGGGAGGAGGGTACGAGCAGTACTTC	CATSRELAGGGYEQYF
TRBV11-2	.	17	TRBD1	TRBJ2-7	TGTGCCAGCAGCTTAGACGGGTTCAGGGACAGGGGGATCGAGCAGTACTTC	CASSLDGFRDRGIEQYF
TRBV7-6	many	13	.	TRBJ2-1	TGTGCCAGCAGCCCCGACAGCTACAATGAGCAGTTCTTC	CASSPDSYNEQFF
TRBV3-1	few	15	.	TRBJ2-1	TGTGCCAGCAGCCTCGGGACCTGGTCCTACAATGAGCAGTTCTTC	CASSLGTWSYNEQFF
TRBV7-2	few	15	.	TRBJ1-6	TGTGCCAGCAGCTCCGGAGGAGATCTAAATTCACCCCTCCACTTT	CASSSGGDLNSPLHF
TRBV5-1	.	15	TRBD1	TRBJ2-1	TGCGCCAGCAGCTCCACCGGGACAGGTTTCAATGAGCAGTTCTTC	CASSSTGTGFNEQFF
TRBV5-1	many	15	.	TRBJ2-3	TGCGCCAGCAGCTTGAGTAGTCATAGTTCGGATACGCAGTATTTT	CASSLSSHSSDTQYF